This T cell receptor (beta chain) stems from a study of a mutant IDH1 vaccine in newly diagnosed glioma. Study as a whole: The start of vaccination came 4-6 weeks after radiotherapy alone, or with temozolomide cycles. Most had both radiotherapy and temozolomide beforehand; others had only one.

On this clone itself: The antigen is not known.

The V gene's germline CDR1 is SGHRS and CDR2 YFSETQ. Trimming removed 0 bases from V and 5 bases from J, with 14 bases in between. The CDR3 is 15 residues long. Time point denoted: week 35, safety follow-up. The investigators gave 300 ug of mutant IDH1 20-mer peptide in each vaccine dose, together with topical imiquimod. The method was immunoSEQ multiplex PCR; TCRdb's version includes in-frame clones alone and lacks a portion of them. The table lists tens of thousands of clones, approximately 81% of them singletons. V usage is TRBV5-1 and J usage is TRBJ2-5, with D hard to call. The TCR comes from a man aged 30 to 39 with glioma. The sample was PBMCs, taken from a glioma patient whose treatment included an IDH1 peptide vaccine. The CDR3 DNA sequence: TGCGCCAGCAGCTTGGTCAGTCCGTCACGGGAGACCCAGTACTTC. It yields the protein CASSLVSPSRETQYF.